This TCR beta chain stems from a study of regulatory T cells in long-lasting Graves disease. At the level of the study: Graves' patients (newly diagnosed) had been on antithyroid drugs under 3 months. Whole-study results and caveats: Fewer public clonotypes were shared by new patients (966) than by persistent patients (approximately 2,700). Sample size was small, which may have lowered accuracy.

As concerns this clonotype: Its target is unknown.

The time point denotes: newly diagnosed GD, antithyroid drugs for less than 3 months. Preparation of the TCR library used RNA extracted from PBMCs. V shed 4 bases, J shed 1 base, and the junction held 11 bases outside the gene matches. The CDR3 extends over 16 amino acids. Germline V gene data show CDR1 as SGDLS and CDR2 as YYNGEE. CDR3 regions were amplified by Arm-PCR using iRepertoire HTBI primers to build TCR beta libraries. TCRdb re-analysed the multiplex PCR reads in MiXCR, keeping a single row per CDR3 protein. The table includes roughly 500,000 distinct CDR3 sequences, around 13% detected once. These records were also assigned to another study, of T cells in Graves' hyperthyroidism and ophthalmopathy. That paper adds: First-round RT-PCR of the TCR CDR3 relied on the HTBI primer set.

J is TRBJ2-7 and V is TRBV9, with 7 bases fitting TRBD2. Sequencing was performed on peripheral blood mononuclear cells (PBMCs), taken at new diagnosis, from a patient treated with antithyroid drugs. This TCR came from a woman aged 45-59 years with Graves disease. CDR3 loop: CASSPSGREWSYEQYF. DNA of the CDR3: TGTGCCAGCAGCCCCAGTGGGAGGGAGTGGTCCTACGAGCAGTACTTC.